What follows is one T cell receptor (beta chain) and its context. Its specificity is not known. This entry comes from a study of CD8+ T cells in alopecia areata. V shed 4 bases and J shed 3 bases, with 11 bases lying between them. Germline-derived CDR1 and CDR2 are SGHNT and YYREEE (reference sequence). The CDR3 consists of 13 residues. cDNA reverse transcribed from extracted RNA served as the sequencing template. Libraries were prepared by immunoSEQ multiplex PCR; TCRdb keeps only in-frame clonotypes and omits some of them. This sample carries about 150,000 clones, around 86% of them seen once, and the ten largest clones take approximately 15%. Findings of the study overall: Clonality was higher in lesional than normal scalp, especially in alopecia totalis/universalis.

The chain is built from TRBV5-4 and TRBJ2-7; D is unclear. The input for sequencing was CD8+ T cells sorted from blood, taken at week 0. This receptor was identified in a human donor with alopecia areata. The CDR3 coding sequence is TGTGCCAGCAGCCCGCTGACCGGCTACGAGCAGTACTTC. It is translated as CASSPLTGYEQYF.